This record looks at one T cell receptor (beta chain) sequence and its context. The record originates from a study of glioma-infiltrating T cells. This CDR3 region has 14 residues. The V segment lost 10 bases and the J segment 9 bases; nucleotides outside the gene matches: 12. CDR1 is SNHLY and CDR2 is FYNNEI in the germline V gene. Using RNA template, CDR3s of TCR alpha and beta were amplified with iRepertoire arm-PCR. One entry per CDR3 protein, called by TCRdb with MiXCR from the multiplex PCR reads. The sample has around 150,000 distinct CDR3 sequences, roughly 43% seen once. This clonotype was obtained from a human donor with low-grade glioma or glioblastoma, undergoing nonglioma brain surgery, or in good health (not recorded which). The chain joins TRBV2 to TRBJ2-1; 10 bases line up with TRBD2. Sample: glioma tissue, nonneoplastic brain tissue, or PBMCs (not recorded which). The CDR3 coding sequence is TGTGCCACCCACTCCAGGGCTAGCGGGGGTGAGCAGTTCTTC. Protein: CATHSRASGGEQFF.